These 28 T cell receptor beta chains were sequenced from one sample in a study of sequential checkpoint blockade in melanoma. Using immunoSEQ multiplex PCR, the repertoire was profiled, and TCRdb retains in-frame clones only, with some absent. The profile shows about 2,300 clones, approximately 22% of them singletons. Documented treatment: randomized to nivolumab then ipilimumab (arm A) or the reverse (arm B). Sequencing used tumor tissue (inferred from file names), obtained from a patient given nivolumab and ipilimumab in sequence. The receptors derive from a human donor with melanoma.

The chain combines TRBV29-1 with TRBJ2-3, with 10 bases identical to TRBD2. Germline CDR1 is SQVTM and CDR2 is ANQGSEA. V lost 7 bases to trimming and J lost 5 bases; unmatched junction nucleotides: 9. The CDR3 runs 14 residues. In nucleotides, the CDR3 is TGCAGCGGCTACCTAGCGGGAGAAGGAGATACGCAGTATTTT. It yields the protein CSGYLAGEGDTQYF.

This clone has a handful of counts. CDR3 DNA: TGCGCCAGCAGTCCCGGGACAGGGATTGAAGCTTTCTTT. Protein product: CASSPGTGIEAFF. The V gene is TRBV1, the J gene TRBJ1-1; TRBD1 reflects the table's D call only, with no check against the DNA. TRBV1 is a known pseudogene. CDR3 length: 13 residues.

This clone has just one count. The chain is built from TRBV19 and TRBJ1-3, with TRBD1 matching over 10 bases. Trimming cost V 7 bases and J 4 bases; bases outside gene matches: 10. The CDR3 contains 16 residues. Germline CDR1 LNHDA, CDR2 SQIVND (reference sequence). The CDR3 sequence is CASNNYGTGVGNTIYF. The CDR3 DNA sequence: TGTGCCAGTAATAACTACGGGACAGGGGTCGGAAACACCATATATTTT.

V is TRBV5-1 and J is TRBJ1-3, with no clear D. The V and J ends lost 1 base and 0 bases respectively, with 8 bases between them. Per germline, CDR1 SGHRS and CDR2 YFSETQ. This CDR3 has 15 amino acids. CDR3 bases: TGCGCCAGCAGCTTGTCGCGAAACTCTGGAAACACCATATATTTT. Amino acid sequence: CASSLSRNSGNTIYF. The full variable domain, completed using reference TRBV5-1 and TRBJ1-3, is KAGVTQTPRYLIKTRGQQVTLSCSPISGHRSVSWYQQTPGQGLQFLFEYFSETQRNKGNFPGRFSGRQFSNSRSEMNVSTLELGDSALYLCASSLSRNSGNTIYFGEGSWLTVV.

This clone is classed as medium-sized (0.01 to 0.1%). J is TRBJ2-5 and V is TRBV10-2, with 8 bases aligning to TRBD1. The CDR3 length is 14 residues. Germline values: CDR1 WSHSY, CDR2 SAAADI. J lost 1 base, V lost 2 bases, and 0 bases had no gene match. The CDR3 coding sequence is TGCGCCAGCAGTGAGGGGACAGGCCAAGAGACCCAGTACTTC. Encoded protein: CASSEGTGQETQYF.

The J gene is TRBJ1-1, the V gene TRBV5-1; D gene ambiguous. The germline V gene has CDR1 SGHRS and CDR2 YFSETQ. Trimming removed 4 bases at V and 1 base at J, with 20 bases between. CDR3 size: 17 residues. The CDR3 DNA reads as TGCGCCAGCAGCGTGCGCTACCCGGGGTCCCCGAACACTGAAGCTTTCTTT. This gives the protein CASSVRYPGSPNTEAFF.

Relative to its sample, this clone is large. This sequence joins TRBV11-3 and TRBJ2-4, with 8 bases identical to TRBD2. The V gene's germline CDR1 is SGHNT and CDR2 YENEEA. This CDR3 is built from 15 residues. The V segment lost 4 bases and the J segment 9 bases; nucleotides outside the gene matches: 11. The CDR3 loop reads CASSSWEGTRGIQYF. In DNA, the CDR3 is TGTGCCAGCAGCTCCTGGGAGGGGACTAGGGGCATTCAGTACTTC.

This clone is medium-sized by share. This rearrangement joins TRBV23-1 to TRBJ1-2; 8 bases map to TRBD1. TRBV23-1 carries the ORF label, with uncertain function. V gave up 6 bases and J gave up 8 bases; unmatched junction bases: 8. The length of the CDR3 is 13 residues. The CDR3 region has the DNA TGCGCCAGCAGGGAGACAGGGGTGATCGGCTACACCTTC. Residues: CASRETGVIGYTF.

This clone counts as medium-sized. This sequence joins TRBV6-8 and TRBJ2-7; the match to TRBD1 covers 8 bases. V shed 5 bases and J 2 bases; nucleotides not matched to a gene: 5. This CDR3 comprises 14 residues. CDR1 MNHGY and CDR2 SAAAGT come from the germline V gene. The CDR3 DNA follows: TGTGCCAGCAGTGCAAGACAGGGGCCCTACGAGCAGTACTTC. It encodes CASSARQGPYEQYF.

The chain's CDR3 is CASSFQGDPYEQYF. CDR3 DNA sequence: TGTGCCAGCAGTTTTCAGGGTGACCCATACGAGCAGTACTTC. The V and J genes are TRBV28 and TRBJ2-7, with a tentative D call TRBD1 (5 bases). Germline V lookup: CDR1 MDHEN, CDR2 SYDVKM. There are 14 residues in the CDR3. The germline V and J ends were trimmed by 3 bases and 4 bases, with 13 bases remaining between them.

This clone is judged medium-sized (0.01 to 0.1%). At one of its ends the junction is not consistent with the germline gene, which may arise from a read error. The rearrangement uses TRBV9 and TRBJ1-2; 7 bases agree with TRBD1. The CDR3 consists of 14 residues. Germline V gene sequence: CDR1 SGDLS, CDR2 YYNGEE. The CDR3 is CASSVAIYPGQLLF. CDR3 coding DNA: TGTGCCAGCAGCGTAGCTATATATCCGGGACAGTTGCTCTTC.

This rearrangement joins TRBV11-3 to TRBJ1-2, with 8 bases fitting TRBD1. The germline CDR1 and CDR2 sequences are SGHNT and YENEEA. The CDR3 runs 16 residues. V gave up 2 bases and J gave up 4 bases; unmatched junction bases: 9. CDR3 protein: CASSLSAGQDIYGYTF. The CDR3 DNA is TGTGCCAGCAGCTTATCCGCGGGACAGGACATCTATGGCTACACCTTC.

The chain recombines TRBV6-8 with TRBJ1-2, with a weak D call TRBD1 (6 bases). The CDR3 has 12 residues. The germline V gene encodes CDR1 MNHGY and CDR2 SAAAGT. The germline V and J ends were trimmed by 6 bases and 7 bases, with 12 bases remaining between them. CDR3 sequence reads: CASSTDSGGYTF. CDR3 in DNA: TGTGCCAGCAGCACGGACAGTGGTGGCTACACCTTC.

This clone was observed a few times. This rearrangement joins TRBV6-8 to TRBJ1-4, with 9 bases lining up with TRBD1. V was pared by 5 bases and J by 7 bases, with 11 bases of the junction left unmatched. The germline gives CDR1 MNHGY, CDR2 SAAAGT. The CDR3 is 16 residues long. CDR3 nucleotides: TGTGCCAGCAGTGGAAACGGGGGGGACAGGGTTGAAAAACTGTTTTTT. Its protein is CASSGNGGDRVEKLFF.

Judged by abundance, this clone is medium-sized (0.01 to 0.1%). V usage is TRBV9 and J usage is TRBJ2-1, with TRBD2 matching over 7 bases. The CDR3 extends over 14 amino acids. The germline CDR1 and CDR2 sequences are SGDLS and YYNGEE. V trimming: 3 bases; J trimming: 0 bases; junction bases outside the gene matches: 0. CDR3 in amino acids: CASSGGSSYNEQFF. In DNA, the CDR3 is TGTGCCAGCAGCGGCGGGAGCTCCTACAATGAGCAGTTCTTC. The complete variable domain, with remaining parts taken from reference TRBV9 and TRBJ2-1, reads DSGVTQTPKHLITATGQRVTLRCSPRSGDLSVYWYQQSLDQGLQFLIQYYNGEERAKGNILERFSAQQFPDLHSELNLSSLELGDSALYFCASSGGSSYNEQFFGPGTRLTVL.

By its share, this clone is medium-sized. The chain uses TRBV9 and TRBJ1-2; perhaps TRBD1 as D (6 bases). The CDR3 runs to 14 residues. CDR1 is SGDLS, CDR2 YYNGEE, per germline. Trimming cost V 2 bases and J 5 bases, with 13 bases left between them. The CDR3 DNA reads as TGTGCCAGCAGCGTCTCCGGGACAACTTATGGCTACACCTTC. This encodes CASSVSGTTYGYTF. The full variable domain, in which reference TRBV9 and TRBJ1-2 provide the parts outside the CDR3, is DSGVTQTPKHLITATGQRVTLRCSPRSGDLSVYWYQQSLDQGLQFLIQYYNGEERAKGNILERFSAQQFPDLHSELNLSSLELGDSALYFCASSVSGTTYGYTFGSGTRLTVV.

The rearrangement joins TRBV15 to TRBJ1-5, with 9 nucleotides matching TRBD1. The germline CDR1 and CDR2 sequences are LNHNV and YYDKDF (reference sequence). The CDR3 extends over 15 amino acids. V lost 8 bases and J lost 3; bases outside the gene matches: 8. For the CDR3, the DNA is TGTGCCACCGACTTCGACAGGGGGAACAATCAGCCCCAGCATTTT. It encodes CATDFDRGNNQPQHF.

The rearrangement links TRBV19 to TRBJ1-2; 11 bases map to TRBD1. Germline values: CDR1 LNHDA, CDR2 SQIVND (reference sequence). The CDR3 runs 16 residues. Unmatched junction bases numbered 11, after V lost 7 bases and J lost 4 bases. The CDR3: CASTPGQGGHSYGYTF. The DNA of the CDR3 is TGTGCCAGTACCCCGGGACAGGGGGGTCATAGCTATGGCTACACCTTC.

The chain combines TRBV19 with TRBJ2-1; D remains unclear. CDR3 length: 15 amino acids. CDR1 is LNHDA and CDR2 is SQIVND in the germline V gene (reference sequence). The V end was cut by 5 bases, the J end by 1 base, with 12 bases between. The CDR3 sequence is CASSSGRNSYNEQFF. CDR3 coding DNA: TGTGCCAGTAGTTCCGGACGGAATTCCTACAATGAGCAGTTCTTC. The full variable domain, with the rest looked up from reference TRBV19 and TRBJ2-1, is DGGITQSPKYLFRKEGQNVTLSCEQNLNHDAMYWYRQDPGQGLRLIYYSQIVNDFQKGDIAEGYSVSREKKESFPLTVTSAQKNPTAFYLCASSSGRNSYNEQFFGPGTRLTVL.

J is TRBJ2-3 and V is TRBV7-4; TRBD1 matches at 7 bases. CDR3 length equals 13 residues. Germline V gene lookup returns CDR1 SGHVT and CDR2 SQSDAQ. Germline trimming cut 2 bases from V and 6 bases from J; bases unmatched to any gene: 2. The CDR3 sequence is CASSLTRGDTQYF. CDR3 DNA: TGTGCCAGCAGCTTAACCAGGGGGGATACGCAGTATTTT.

This clone appeared many times. The rearrangement uses TRBV11-3 and TRBJ1-3; D not resolved. The germline V gene encodes CDR1 SGHNT and CDR2 YENEEA. The CDR3 is 16 amino acids. The V gene lost 2 bases and the J gene lost 3 bases, with 14 bases spanning the gap. CDR3 in DNA: TGTGCCAGCAGCTTATTTCTCGACGACGGTGGAAACACCATATATTTT. Residues: CASSLFLDDGGNTIYF.

This clone ranks as medium-sized (0.01 to 0.1%). The chain has TRBV6-8 and TRBJ2-7; tentative D call: TRBD1 (6 bases). The CDR3 runs 14 residues. The V and J ends lost 4 bases and 0 bases respectively, with 10 bases between them. Per germline, CDR1 MNHGY and CDR2 SAAAGT. DNA of the CDR3: TGTGCCAGCAGTTTACAGGGTTACTCCTACGAGCAGTACTTC. The encoded protein is CASSLQGYSYEQYF.

V is TRBV10-3 and J is TRBJ1-1, with D perhaps matching TRBD1 (5 bases). The CDR3 is 12 residues long. Germline loops: CDR1 ENHRY, CDR2 SYGVKD. The ends were cut back, 2 bases at V and 4 bases at J, with 5 bases in the middle. CDR3 in amino acids: CAISEGGTEAFF. The CDR3 DNA is TGTGCCATCAGTGAGGGGGGCACTGAAGCTTTCTTT.

The rearrangement joins TRBV28 to TRBJ2-3, with 11 bases fitting TRBD2. The CDR3 is made up of 14 amino acids. Germline trimming cut 10 bases from V and 6 bases from J; bases unmatched to any gene: 9. Germline CDR1 and CDR2: MDHEN and SYDVKM. The CDR3 here is CATTFIAGGDTQYF. The DNA for the CDR3 is TGTGCCACCACCTTTATAGCGGGAGGGGATACGCAGTATTTT.

V usage is TRBV9 and J usage is TRBJ2-3; 9 positions match TRBD1. This CDR3 spans 14 amino acids. Germline V lookup: CDR1 SGDLS, CDR2 YYNGEE. With 5 bases clipped from V and 0 bases from J, the junction kept 1 base outside the gene matches. CDR3 coding DNA: TGTGCCAGCAGAGGGACAGGGAGCACAGATACGCAGTATTTT. Its protein is CASRGTGSTDTQYF.

V gene TRBV19 combines with J gene TRBJ2-5; a weak D match, TRBD1 (6 bases). The CDR3 is 14 amino acids. Per germline, CDR1 LNHDA and CDR2 SQIVND (reference sequence). V was trimmed by 6 bases and J by 7 bases, leaving 18 bases between them. This CDR3 reads CASSSQGGGGTQYF. As DNA, the CDR3 is TGTGCCAGTAGCTCACAGGGTGGTGGTGGGACCCAGTACTTC.

This clone is classed as medium-sized. The rearrangement uses TRBV11-3 and TRBJ1-1, with 7 bases lining up with TRBD1. CDR3 length: 17 residues. Per germline, CDR1 SGHNT and CDR2 YENEEA. J lost 1 base, V lost 4 bases, and 12 bases had no gene match. The CDR3 region has the DNA TGTGCCAGCAGCTCGAGAGGGGGCACTCCACAGAACACTGAAGCTTTCTTT. Translated, it gives CASSSRGGTPQNTEAFF.

This clone was picked up a small number of times. This chain uses TRBV9 with TRBJ2-1; D tentatively fits TRBD1 or TRBD2 (5 bases each). Germline V gene lookup returns CDR1 SGDLS and CDR2 YYNGEE. Trimming removed 0 bases at V and 7 bases at J, with 17 bases between. CDR3 size: 16 residues. The CDR3 sequence: CASSVGGVGTGNEQFF. CDR3 DNA sequence: TGTGCCAGCAGCGTAGGAGGCGTCGGGACGGGGAATGAGCAGTTCTTC.